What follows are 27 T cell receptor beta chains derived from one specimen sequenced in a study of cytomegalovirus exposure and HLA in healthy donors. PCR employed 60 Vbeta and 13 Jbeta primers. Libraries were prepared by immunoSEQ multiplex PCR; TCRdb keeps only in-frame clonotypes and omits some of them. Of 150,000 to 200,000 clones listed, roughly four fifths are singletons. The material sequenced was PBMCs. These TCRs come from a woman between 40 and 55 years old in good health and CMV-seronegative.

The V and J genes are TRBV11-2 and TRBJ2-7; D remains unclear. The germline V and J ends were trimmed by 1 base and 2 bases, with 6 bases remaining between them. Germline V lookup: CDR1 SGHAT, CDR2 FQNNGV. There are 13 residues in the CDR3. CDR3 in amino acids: CASSLGGTYEQYF. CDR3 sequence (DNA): TGTGCCAGCAGCTTAGGAGGAACCTACGAGCAGTACTTC.

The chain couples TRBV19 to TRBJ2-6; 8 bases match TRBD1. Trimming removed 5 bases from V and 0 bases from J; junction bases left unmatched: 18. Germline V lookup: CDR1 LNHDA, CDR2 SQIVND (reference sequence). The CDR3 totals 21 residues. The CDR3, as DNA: TGTGCCAGTAGTGGACAGGGTGGTGCTTCCATTGCTCCCTCTGGGGCCAACGTCCTGACTTTC. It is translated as CASSGQGGASIAPSGANVLTF.

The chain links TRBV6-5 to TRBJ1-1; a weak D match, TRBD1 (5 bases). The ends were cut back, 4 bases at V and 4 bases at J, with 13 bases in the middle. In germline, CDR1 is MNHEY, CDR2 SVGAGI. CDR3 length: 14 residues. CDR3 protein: CASSSRALRTEAFF. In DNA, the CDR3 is TGTGCCAGCAGTTCCAGGGCCCTGCGCACTGAAGCTTTCTTT.

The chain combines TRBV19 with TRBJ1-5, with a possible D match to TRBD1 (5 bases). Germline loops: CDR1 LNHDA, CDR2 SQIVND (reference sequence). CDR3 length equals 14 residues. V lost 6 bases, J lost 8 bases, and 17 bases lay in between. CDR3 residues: CASRVGGGVKPQHF. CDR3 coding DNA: TGTGCCAGTAGAGTTGGGGGGGGAGTTAAGCCCCAGCATTTT.

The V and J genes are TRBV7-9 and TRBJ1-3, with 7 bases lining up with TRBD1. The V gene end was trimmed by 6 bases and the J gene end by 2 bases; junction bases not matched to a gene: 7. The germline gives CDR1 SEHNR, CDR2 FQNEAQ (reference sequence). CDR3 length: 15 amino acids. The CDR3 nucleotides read TGTGCCAGCAGTTCCCAGGGGGGACCTGGAAACACCATATATTTT. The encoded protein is CASSSQGGPGNTIYF.

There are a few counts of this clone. The DNA of the CDR3 is TGTGCCAGCAGGGTGGAGGGGACCGGGACAGGGGGTATGAACACTGAAGCTTTCTTT. Translating it yields CASRVEGTGTGGMNTEAFF. V and J are TRBV6-4 and TRBJ1-1; TRBD1 aligns across 11 bases. The CDR3 sequence is 19 residues long. Germline CDR1 and CDR2: MRHNA and SNTAGT. Trimming took 6 bases from V and 0 from J; bases not matched to a gene: 15.

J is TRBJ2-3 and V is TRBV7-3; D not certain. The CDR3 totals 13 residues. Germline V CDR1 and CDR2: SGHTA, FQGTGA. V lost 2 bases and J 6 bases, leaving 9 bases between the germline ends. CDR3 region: CASSLLPEDTQYF. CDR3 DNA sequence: TGTGCCAGCAGCTTACTCCCTGAGGATACGCAGTATTTT.

CDR3 protein: CASSSSSLNTEAFF. The CDR3 DNA sequence: TGTGCCAGCAGCTCTAGCTCCTTGAACACTGAAGCTTTCTTT. The J gene is TRBJ1-1, the V gene TRBV28; D call uncertain. V lost 6 bases and J 0 bases, leaving 11 bases between the germline ends. Germline V gene sequence: CDR1 MDHEN, CDR2 SYDVKM. The CDR3 is made up of 14 amino acids.

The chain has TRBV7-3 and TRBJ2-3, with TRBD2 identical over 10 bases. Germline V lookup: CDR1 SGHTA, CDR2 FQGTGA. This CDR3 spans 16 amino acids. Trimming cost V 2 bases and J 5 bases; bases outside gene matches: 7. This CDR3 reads CASSLASGGKGDTQYF. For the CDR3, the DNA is TGTGCCAGCAGCTTAGCTAGCGGGGGCAAGGGAGATACGCAGTATTTT.

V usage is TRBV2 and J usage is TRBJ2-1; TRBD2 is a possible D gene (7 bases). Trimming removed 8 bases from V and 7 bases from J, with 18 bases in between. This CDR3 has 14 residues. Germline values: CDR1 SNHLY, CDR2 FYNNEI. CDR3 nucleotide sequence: TGTGCCAGCTACCTCGGACTAGGGGGGAATGAGCAGTTCTTC. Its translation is CASYLGLGGNEQFF.

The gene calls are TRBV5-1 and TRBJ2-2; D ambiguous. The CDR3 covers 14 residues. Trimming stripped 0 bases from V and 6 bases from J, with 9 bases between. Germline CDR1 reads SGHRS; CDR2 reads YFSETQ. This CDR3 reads CASSLDRSPGELFF. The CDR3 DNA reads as TGCGCCAGCAGCTTGGATCGGTCTCCCGGGGAGCTGTTTTTT.

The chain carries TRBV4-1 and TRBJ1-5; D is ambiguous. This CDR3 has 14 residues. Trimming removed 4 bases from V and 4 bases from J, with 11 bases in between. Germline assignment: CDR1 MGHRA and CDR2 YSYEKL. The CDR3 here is CASSPDTFNQPQHF. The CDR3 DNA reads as TGCGCCAGCAGCCCCGACACCTTTAATCAGCCCCAGCATTTT.

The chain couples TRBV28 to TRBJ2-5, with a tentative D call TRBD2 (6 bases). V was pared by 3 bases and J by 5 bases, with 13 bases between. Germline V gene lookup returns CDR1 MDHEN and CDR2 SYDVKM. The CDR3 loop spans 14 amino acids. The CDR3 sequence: CASSFPGLGETQYF. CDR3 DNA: TGTGCCAGCAGTTTCCCGGGACTGGGGGAGACCCAGTACTTC.

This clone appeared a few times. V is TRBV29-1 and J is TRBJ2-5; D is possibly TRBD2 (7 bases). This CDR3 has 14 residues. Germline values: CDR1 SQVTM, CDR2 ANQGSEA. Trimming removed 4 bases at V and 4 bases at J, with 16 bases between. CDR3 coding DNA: TGCAGCGTTGGGGGGGGCCAACGGCGAGAGACCCAGTACTTC. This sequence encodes CSVGGGQRRETQYF.

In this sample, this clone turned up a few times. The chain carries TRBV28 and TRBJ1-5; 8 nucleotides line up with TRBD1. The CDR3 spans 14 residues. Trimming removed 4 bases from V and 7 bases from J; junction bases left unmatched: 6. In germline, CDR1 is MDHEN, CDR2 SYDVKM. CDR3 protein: CASSSQQGVQPQHF. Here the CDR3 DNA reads TGTGCCAGCAGTTCCCAACAGGGGGTGCAGCCCCAGCATTTT.

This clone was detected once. CDR3 sequence reads: CAWSVHRTSGTYLTDTQYF. Here the CDR3 DNA reads TGTGCCTGGAGTGTACATAGGACTAGCGGGACCTATCTCACAGATACGCAGTATTTT. The V and J genes are TRBV30 and TRBJ2-3; 12 bases are a match to TRBD2. This CDR3 comprises 19 residues. V gave up 0 bases and J gave up 2 bases; unmatched junction bases: 12. Germline CDR1 GTSNPN, CDR2 SVGIG (reference sequence).

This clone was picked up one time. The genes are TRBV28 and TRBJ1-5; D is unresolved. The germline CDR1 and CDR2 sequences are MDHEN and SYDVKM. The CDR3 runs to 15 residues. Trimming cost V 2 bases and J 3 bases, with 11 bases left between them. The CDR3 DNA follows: TGTGCCAGCAGTTTACGAGGGCAAAACAATCAGCCCCAGCATTTT. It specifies CASSLRGQNNQPQHF.

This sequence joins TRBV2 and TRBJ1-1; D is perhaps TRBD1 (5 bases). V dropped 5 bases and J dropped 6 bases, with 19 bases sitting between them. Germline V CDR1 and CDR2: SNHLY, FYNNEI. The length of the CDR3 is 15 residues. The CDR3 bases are TGTGCCAGCAGTCTACAAGGACAATTGATCGCTGAAGCTTTCTTT. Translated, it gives CASSLQGQLIAEAFF.

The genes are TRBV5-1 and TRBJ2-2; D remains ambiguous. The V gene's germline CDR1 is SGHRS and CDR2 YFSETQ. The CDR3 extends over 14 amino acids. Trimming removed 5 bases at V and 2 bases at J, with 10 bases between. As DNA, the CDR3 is TGCGCCAGCAGAGAGAACTTTAACACCGGGGAGCTGTTTTTT. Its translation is CASRENFNTGELFF.

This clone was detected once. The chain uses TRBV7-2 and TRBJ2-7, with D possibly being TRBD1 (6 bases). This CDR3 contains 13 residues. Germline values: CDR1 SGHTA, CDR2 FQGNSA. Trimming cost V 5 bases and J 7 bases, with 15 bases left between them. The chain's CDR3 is CASSPQDSWEQYF. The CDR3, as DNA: TGTGCCAGCAGCCCGCAGGACAGCTGGGAGCAGTACTTC.

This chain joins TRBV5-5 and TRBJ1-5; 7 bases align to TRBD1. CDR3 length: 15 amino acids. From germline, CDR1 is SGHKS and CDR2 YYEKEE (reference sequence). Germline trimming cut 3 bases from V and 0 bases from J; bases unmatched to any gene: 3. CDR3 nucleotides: TGTGCCAGCAGCTGGGACAGAAATAGCAATCAGCCCCAGCATTTT. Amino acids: CASSWDRNSNQPQHF. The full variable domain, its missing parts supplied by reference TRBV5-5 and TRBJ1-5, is DAGVTQSPTHLIKTRGQQVTLRCSPISGHKSVSWYQQVLGQGPQFIFQYYEKEERGRGNFPDRFSARQFPNYSSELNVNALLLGDSALYLCASSWDRNSNQPQHFGDGTRLSIL.

The CDR3 DNA sequence: TGTGCCAGCAGTATCCCCCCATTTTACGAGCAGTACTTC. Translation gives CASSIPPFYEQYF. J is TRBJ2-7 and V is TRBV27; D call uncertain. Per germline, CDR1 MNHEY and CDR2 SMNVEV (reference sequence). Deletions cut 5 bases from V and 4 bases from J, with 12 bases between. The CDR3 runs to 13 residues.

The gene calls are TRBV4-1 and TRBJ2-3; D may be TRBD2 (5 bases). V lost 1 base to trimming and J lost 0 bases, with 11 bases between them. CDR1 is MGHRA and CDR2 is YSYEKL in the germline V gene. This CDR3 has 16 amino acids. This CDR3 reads CASSQAEGGSTDTQYF. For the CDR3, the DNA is TGCGCCAGCAGCCAAGCCGAGGGTGGGAGCACAGATACGCAGTATTTT.

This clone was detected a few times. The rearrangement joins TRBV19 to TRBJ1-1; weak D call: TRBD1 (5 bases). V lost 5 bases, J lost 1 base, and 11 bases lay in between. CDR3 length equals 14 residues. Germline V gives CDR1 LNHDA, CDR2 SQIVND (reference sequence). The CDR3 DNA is TGTGCCAGTAGTTCTCGGGGGTGGAACACTGAAGCTTTCTTT. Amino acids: CASSSRGWNTEAFF.

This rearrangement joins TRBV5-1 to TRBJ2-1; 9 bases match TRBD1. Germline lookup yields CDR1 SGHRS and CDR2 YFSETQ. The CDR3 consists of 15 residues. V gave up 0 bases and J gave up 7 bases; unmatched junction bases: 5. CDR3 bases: TGCGCCAGCAGCTTGGTAACAGGGGGCATGAATGAGCAGTTCTTC. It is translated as CASSLVTGGMNEQFF.

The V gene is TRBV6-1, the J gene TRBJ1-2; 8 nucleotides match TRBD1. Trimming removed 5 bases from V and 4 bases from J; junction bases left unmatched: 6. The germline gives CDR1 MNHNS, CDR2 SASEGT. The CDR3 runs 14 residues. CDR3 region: CASSSIDRGYGYTF. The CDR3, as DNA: TGTGCCAGCAGTTCTATAGACAGGGGCTATGGCTACACCTTC.

In DNA, the CDR3 is TGTGCCAGCAGTCTCGACAGGGGATGGGATCAGCCCCAGCATTTT. As protein: CASSLDRGWDQPQHF. This rearrangement joins TRBV28 to TRBJ1-5; 8 bases match TRBD1. In germline, CDR1 is MDHEN, CDR2 SYDVKM. V lost 5 bases and J lost 5; bases outside the gene matches: 8. The CDR3 totals 15 residues.